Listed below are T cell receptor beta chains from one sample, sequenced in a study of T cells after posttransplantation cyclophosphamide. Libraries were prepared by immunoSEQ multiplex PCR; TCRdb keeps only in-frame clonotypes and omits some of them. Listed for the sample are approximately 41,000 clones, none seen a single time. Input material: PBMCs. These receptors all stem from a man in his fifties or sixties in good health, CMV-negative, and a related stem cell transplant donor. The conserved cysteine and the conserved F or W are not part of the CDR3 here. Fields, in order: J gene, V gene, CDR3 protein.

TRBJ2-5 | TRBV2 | ASSSRTGGETQY
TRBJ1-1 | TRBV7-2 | ASVRAFQANDMNTEAF
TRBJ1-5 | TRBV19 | ASSWTGTNQPQH
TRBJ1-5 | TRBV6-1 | ASTLRGVSNQPQH
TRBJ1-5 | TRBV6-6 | ASDRGRSQPQH
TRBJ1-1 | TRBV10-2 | ASSWGTGAF
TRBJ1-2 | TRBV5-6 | ASSLVSTGIDGYT
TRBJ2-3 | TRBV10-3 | AISERAGDGDTQY
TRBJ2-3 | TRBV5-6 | ASSLWSGTDTQY
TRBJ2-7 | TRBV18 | ASSPAGAYEQY
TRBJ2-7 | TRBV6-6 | ASSGASGEMSYEQY
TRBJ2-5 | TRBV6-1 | AIQGVQETQY
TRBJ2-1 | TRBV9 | ASSVDWNPGTSGNEQF
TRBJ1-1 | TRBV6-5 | ASRVTGYPTEAF
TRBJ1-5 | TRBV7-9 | ASSAGSASSNQPQH
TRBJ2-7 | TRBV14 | ASSQAGTTREQY
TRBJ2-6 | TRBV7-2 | ASSVGGVSGANVLT
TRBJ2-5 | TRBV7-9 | ASSLELRIQETQY
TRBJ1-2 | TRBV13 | ASSLWGQGVKVGGYT
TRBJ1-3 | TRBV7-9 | ASQTGANSGNTIY
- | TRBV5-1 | ASSLGDSSYEQY
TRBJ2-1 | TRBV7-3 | ASSLASGGYNEQF
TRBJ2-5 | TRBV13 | AGSLGSGTGDSQETQY
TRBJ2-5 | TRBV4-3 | ASSQETSGETQY